These T cell receptor beta chains were read from a single sample in a study of graft-versus-host responses after intestinal transplantation. These receptors lack a known antigen. Here immunoSEQ multiplex PCR was the method, and the copy in TCRdb shows in-frame clones only, minus some. The top ten hold 0.39% of the sample, which has roughly 70,000 clones, roughly 84% seen once. The material was unstimulated CD4+ T cells sorted from spleen or lymph node cells, obtained before transplant. The origin of the receptors is a human donor who was the organ donor for an intestinal transplant. The CDR3 runs from the conserved cysteine through the conserved F or W. D genes are given only for firm matches. Not every row has a clone size; where given, it reads once, few, many or a size class.

j_call v_call d_call clone_size cdr3_aa cdr3_nt
TRBJ2-3 TRBV2 TRBD2 . CASERGRTDTQYF TGTGCCAGCGAGCGGGGGCGCACAGATACGCAGTATTTT
TRBJ2-1 TRBV4-1 TRBD2 . CASRIPGGDNEQFF TGCGCCAGCAGGATACCGGGGGGGGACAATGAGCAGTTCTTC
TRBJ2-5 TRBV2 TRBD1 . CASSWDRQETQYF TGTGCCAGCAGTTGGGACAGACAAGAGACCCAGTACTTC
TRBJ1-6 TRBV5-4 TRBD1 . CASSPGQGSANSPLHF TGTGCCAGCAGCCCAGGACAGGGGTCGGCAAATTCACCCCTCCACTTT
TRBJ2-6 TRBV11-2 . . CASSLESFGGRRANVLTF TGTGCCAGCAGCTTAGAGTCGTTTGGGGGGAGACGGGCCAACGTCCTGACTTTC
TRBJ1-5 TRBV29-1 TRBD1 . CSAGTGVHQPQHF TGCAGCGCCGGGACAGGGGTCCATCAGCCCCAGCATTTT
TRBJ1-5 TRBV30 TRBD1 . CAWSGTGGGQPQHF TGTGCCTGGAGCGGGACAGGGGGCGGTCAGCCCCAGCATTTT
TRBJ2-2 TRBV27 . . CASSRRAEPGTGELFF TGTGCCAGCAGTCGGAGAGCAGAACCTGGCACCGGGGAGCTGTTTTTT
TRBJ1-1 TRBV2 . . CASSEAGRTEAFF TGTGCCAGCAGTGAGGCGGGACGTACTGAAGCTTTCTTT
TRBJ2-1 TRBV28 TRBD2 . CASIPAGAYNEQFF TGTGCCAGCATCCCAGCGGGGGCCTACAATGAGCAGTTCTTC
TRBJ2-1 TRBV6-1 . . CASSPLASSYNEQFF TGTGCCAGCAGCCCTCTAGCGAGCTCCTACAATGAGCAGTTCTTC
TRBJ2-2 TRBV6-5 TRBD1 . CASSWDRKAGELFF TGTGCCAGCAGTTGGGACAGAAAGGCCGGGGAGCTGTTTTTT
TRBJ2-2 TRBV5-6 TRBD2 . CASSLTSGGTGELFF TGTGCCAGCAGCCTTACTAGCGGGGGCACCGGGGAGCTGTTTTTT
TRBJ1-6 TRBV5-1 . . CASSPGHFNSPLHF TGCGCCAGCAGCCCGGGACACTTTAATTCACCCCTCCACTTT
TRBJ2-3 TRBV7-8 TRBD1 . CASSPSRTGDTDTQCF TGTGCCAGCAGCCCATCCCGGACAGGGGACACAGATACGCAGTGTTTT
TRBJ1-1 TRBV18 TRBD1 . CASSRDRVTEAFF TGTGCCAGCTCACGGGACAGGGTCACTGAAGCTTTCTTT
TRBJ2-5 TRBV18 . . CASSPRAGGETQYF TGTGCCAGCTCACCAAGGGCGGGTGGAGAGACCCAGTACTTC
TRBJ1-1 TRBV7-8 TRBD1 . CASSFYWTGGGTEAFF TGTGCCAGCAGCTTCTACTGGACAGGGGGCGGAACTGAAGCTTTCTTT
TRBJ2-3 TRBV6-5 TRBD1 . CASSYSRGRTDTQYF TGTGCCAGCAGTTACTCCAGGGGGCGCACAGATACGCAGTATTTT
TRBJ1-3 TRBV9 . . CASSVGGVGNTIYF TGTGCCAGCAGCGTAGGGGGGGTTGGAAACACCATATATTTT
TRBJ1-2 TRBV4-1 . . CASSQDSDGDYGYTF TGCGCCAGCAGCCAAGATTCCGACGGAGACTATGGCTACACCTTC
TRBJ1-4 TRBV4-1 . once CASSLKSEKLFF TGCGCCAGCAGCCTCAAGAGCGAAAAACTGTTTTTT
TRBJ1-6 TRBV6-5 . . CASKTHRLSPLHF TGTGCCAGCAAAACCCACAGGCTTTCACCCCTCCACTTT
TRBJ2-3 TRBV7-2 . . CASSWVPVGRGGTDTQYF TGTGCCAGCAGCTGGGTGCCAGTGGGGCGGGGAGGCACAGATACGCAGTATTTT
TRBJ2-1 TRBV18 TRBD1 . CASSHRGDNEQFF TGTGCCAGCTCTCACAGGGGGGACAATGAGCAGTTCTTC
TRBJ1-3 TRBV28 TRBD1 . CASSEGQGGSGNTIYF TGTGCCAGCAGTGAGGGACAGGGTGGCTCTGGAAACACCATATATTTT
TRBJ2-1 TRBV19 TRBD2 . CASSTAGGVYNEQFF TGTGCCAGTAGTACAGCGGGGGGGGTATACAATGAGCAGTTCTTC
TRBJ1-2 TRBV5-6 TRBD1 once CASSHGQGAGYTF TGTGCCAGCAGCCATGGACAGGGGGCGGGCTACACCTTC
TRBJ2-3 TRBV27 TRBD2 once CASTTNSGGAEDTQYF TGTGCCAGCACCACCAATAGCGGGGGGGCTGAAGATACGCAGTATTTT
TRBJ1-6 TRBV11-2 . . CASSLEALLSPLHF TGTGCCAGCAGCTTAGAGGCTTTATTGTCACCCCTCCACTTT
TRBJ1-4 TRBV9 . . CASSKGLDNEKLFF TGTGCCAGCAGCAAGGGACTTGATAATGAAAAACTGTTTTTT
TRBJ1-5 TRBV5-1 TRBD1 . CASSLVAGGNQPQHF TGCGCCAGCAGCTTGGTGGCAGGGGGTAATCAGCCCCAGCATTTT
TRBJ1-6 TRBV7-9 . . CASSLAAGYNSPLHF TGTGCCAGCAGCTTAGCGGCAGGGTATAATTCACCCCTCCACTTT
TRBJ2-2 TRBV7-6 TRBD1 . CASSLVVGGVLNTGELFF TGTGCCAGCAGCTTAGTGGTAGGGGGCGTTTTGAACACCGGGGAGCTGTTTTTT
TRBJ1-4 TRBV2 TRBD1 . CASSVSTGGEKLFF TGTGCCAGCAGTGTCTCCACAGGGGGTGAAAAACTGTTTTTT
TRBJ2-5 TRBV5-6 TRBD2 . CASSLRVSGGLLQETQYF TGTGCCAGCAGCTTGAGGGTTAGCGGGGGGCTCCTCCAAGAGACCCAGTACTTC
TRBJ2-3 TRBV11-2 TRBD1 . CASSLNRGRADTQYF TGTGCCAGCAGCTTAAACAGGGGACGGGCAGATACGCAGTATTTT
TRBJ1-1 TRBV7-9 . . CASSSLYEAFF TGTGCCAGCAGCTCCCTCTATGAAGCTTTCTTT
TRBJ2-3 TRBV2 . . CASRARGTDTQYF TGTGCCAGCAGGGCCCGGGGGACAGATACGCAGTATTTT
TRBJ2-5 TRBV5-1 . . CASSPALRETQYF TGCGCCAGCAGCCCCGCCTTGCGGGAGACCCAGTACTTC
TRBJ1-2 TRBV27 TRBD1 . CASSMGTGGRNGYTF TGTGCCAGCAGCATGGGGACAGGGGGAAGGAATGGCTACACCTTC
TRBJ2-1 TRBV28 TRBD2 . CASSSVASGAYNEQFF TGTGCCAGCAGTTCAGTGGCTAGCGGGGCGTACAATGAGCAGTTCTTC
TRBJ2-3 TRBV18 . . CASSPNRVTDTQYF TGTGCCAGCTCACCAAACAGGGTCACAGATACGCAGTATTTT
TRBJ1-1 TRBV10-3 . . CAISESRANTEAFF TGTGCCATCAGTGAGAGCAGGGCGAACACTGAAGCTTTCTTT
TRBJ2-1 TRBV9 . . CASSVGTGIYGEQFF TGTGCCAGCAGCGTAGGAACAGGGATTTATGGTGAGCAGTTCTTC
TRBJ1-1 TRBV6-1 . . CASSEARVKNTEAFF TGTGCCAGCAGTGAAGCGCGAGTTAAGAACACTGAAGCTTTCTTT
TRBJ2-5 TRBV6-6 TRBD2 . CASMRGGQETQYF TGTGCCAGCATGCGCGGGGGCCAAGAGACCCAGTACTTC
TRBJ1-2 TRBV19 TRBD1 . CASSTTGAYGYTF TGTGCCAGTAGTACGACAGGGGCCTATGGCTACACCTTC
TRBJ1-2 TRBV4-1 TRBD1 few CASSSGQGNYGYTF TGCGCCAGCAGCTCGGGACAGGGGAACTATGGCTACACCTTC
TRBJ2-5 TRBV28 TRBD2 . CASRTSGGAETQYF TGTGCCAGCAGGACTAGCGGGGGGGCAGAGACCCAGTACTTC
TRBJ2-2 TRBV7-2 TRBD2 once CASSLVPTGGAQTGELFF TGTGCCAGCAGCTTAGTTCCCACCGGGGGGGCGCAGACCGGGGAGCTGTTTTTT
TRBJ2-5 TRBV5-6 TRBD2 . CASTRTRQETQYF TGTGCCAGCACCCGGACTAGACAAGAGACCCAGTACTTC